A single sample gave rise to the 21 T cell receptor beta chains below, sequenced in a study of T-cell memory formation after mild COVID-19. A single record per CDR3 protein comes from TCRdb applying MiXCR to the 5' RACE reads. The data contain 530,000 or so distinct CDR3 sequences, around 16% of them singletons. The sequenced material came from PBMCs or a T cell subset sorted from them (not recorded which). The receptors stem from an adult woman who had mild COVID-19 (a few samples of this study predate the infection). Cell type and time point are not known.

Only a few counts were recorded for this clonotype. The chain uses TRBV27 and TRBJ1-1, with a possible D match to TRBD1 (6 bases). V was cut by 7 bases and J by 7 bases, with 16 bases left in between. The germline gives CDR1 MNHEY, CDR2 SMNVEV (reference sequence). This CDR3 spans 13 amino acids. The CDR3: CASISGTRFEAFF. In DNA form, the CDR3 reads TGTGCCAGCATTTCAGGGACAAGATTTGAAGCTTTCTTT.

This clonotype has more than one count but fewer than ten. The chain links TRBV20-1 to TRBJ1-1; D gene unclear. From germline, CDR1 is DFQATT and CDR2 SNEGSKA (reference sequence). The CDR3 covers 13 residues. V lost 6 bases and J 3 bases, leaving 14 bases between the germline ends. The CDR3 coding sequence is TGCAGTGCCCGGGCCACCACTGACACTGAAGCTTTCTTT. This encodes CSARATTDTEAFF.

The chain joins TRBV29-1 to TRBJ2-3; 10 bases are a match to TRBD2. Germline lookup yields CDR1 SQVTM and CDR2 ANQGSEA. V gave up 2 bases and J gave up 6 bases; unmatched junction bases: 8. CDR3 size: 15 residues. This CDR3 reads CSVEKSGRALDTQYF. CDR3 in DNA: TGCAGCGTTGAAAAGAGCGGGAGGGCCTTGGATACGCAGTATTTT.

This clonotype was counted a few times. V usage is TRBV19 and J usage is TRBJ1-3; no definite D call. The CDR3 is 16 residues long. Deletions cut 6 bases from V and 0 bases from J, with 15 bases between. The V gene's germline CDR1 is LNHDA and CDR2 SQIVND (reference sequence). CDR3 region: CASRPPSSGSGNTIYF. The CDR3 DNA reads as TGTGCCAGTAGGCCGCCTTCTTCGGGCTCTGGAAACACCATATATTTT.

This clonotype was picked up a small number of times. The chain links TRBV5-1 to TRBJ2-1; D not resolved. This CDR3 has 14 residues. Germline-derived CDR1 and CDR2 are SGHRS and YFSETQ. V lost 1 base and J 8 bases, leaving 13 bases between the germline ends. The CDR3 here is CASSLLFGIDEQFF. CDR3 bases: TGCGCCAGCAGCTTGCTTTTTGGTATTGATGAGCAGTTCTTC. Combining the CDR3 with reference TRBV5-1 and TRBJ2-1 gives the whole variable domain KAGVTQTPRYLIKTRGQQVTLSCSPISGHRSVSWYQQTPGQGLQFLFEYFSETQRNKGNFPGRFSGRQFSNSRSEMNVSTLELGDSALYLCASSLLFGIDEQFFGPGTRLTVL.

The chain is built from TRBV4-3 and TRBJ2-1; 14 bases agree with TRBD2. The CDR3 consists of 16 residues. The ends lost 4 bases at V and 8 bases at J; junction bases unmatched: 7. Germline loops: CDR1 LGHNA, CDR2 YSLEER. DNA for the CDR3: TGCGCCAGCAGCCCTTTTGGGACTAGCGGGAGCTATGAGCAGTTCTTC. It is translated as CASSPFGTSGSYEQFF.

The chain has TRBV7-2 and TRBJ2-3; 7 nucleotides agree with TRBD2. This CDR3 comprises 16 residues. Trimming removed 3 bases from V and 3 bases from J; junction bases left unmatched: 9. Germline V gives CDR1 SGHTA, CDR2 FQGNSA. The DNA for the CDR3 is TGTGCCAGCAGCTTTCAAACTGGACTAGGTACAGATACGCAGTATTTT. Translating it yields CASSFQTGLGTDTQYF.

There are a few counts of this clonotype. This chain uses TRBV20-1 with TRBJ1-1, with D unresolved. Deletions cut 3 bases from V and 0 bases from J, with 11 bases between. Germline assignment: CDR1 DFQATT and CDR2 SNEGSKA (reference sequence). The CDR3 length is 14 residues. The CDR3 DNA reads TGCAGTGCTAGCGTGGCGGGCATGAACACTGAAGCTTTCTTT. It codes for CSASVAGMNTEAFF.

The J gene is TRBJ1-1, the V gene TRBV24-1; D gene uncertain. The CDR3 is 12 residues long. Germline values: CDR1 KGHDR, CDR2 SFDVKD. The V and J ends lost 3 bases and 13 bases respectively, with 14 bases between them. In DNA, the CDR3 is TGTGCCACCAGTGATAGGACGGAGAGTGTTTTCTTT. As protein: CATSDRTESVFF.

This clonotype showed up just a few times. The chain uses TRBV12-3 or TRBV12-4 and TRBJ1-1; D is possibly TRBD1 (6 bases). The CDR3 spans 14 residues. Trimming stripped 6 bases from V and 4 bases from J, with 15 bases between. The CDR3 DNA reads TGTGCCAGCAGCTTTGCGGGGGGGGCCACTGAAGCTTTCTTT. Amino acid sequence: CASSFAGGATEAFF.

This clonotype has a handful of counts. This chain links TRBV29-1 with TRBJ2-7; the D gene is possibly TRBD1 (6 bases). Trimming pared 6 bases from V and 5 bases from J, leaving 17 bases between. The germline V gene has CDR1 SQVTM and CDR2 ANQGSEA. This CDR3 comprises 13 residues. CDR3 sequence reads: CSVRRGKGNEQYF. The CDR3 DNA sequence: TGCAGCGTGCGCAGGGGCAAGGGAAACGAGCAGTACTTC.

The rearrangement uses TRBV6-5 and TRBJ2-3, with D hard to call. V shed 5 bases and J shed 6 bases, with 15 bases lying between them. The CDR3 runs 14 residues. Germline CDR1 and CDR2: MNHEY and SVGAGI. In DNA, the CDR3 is TGTGCCAGCAGTATCGCACGCAGACTCGATACGCAGTATTTT. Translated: CASSIARRLDTQYF.

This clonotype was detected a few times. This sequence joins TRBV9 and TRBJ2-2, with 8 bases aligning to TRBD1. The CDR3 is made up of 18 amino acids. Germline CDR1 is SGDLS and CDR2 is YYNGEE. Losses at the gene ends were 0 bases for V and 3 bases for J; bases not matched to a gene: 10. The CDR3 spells CASSVGDPRQGYTGELFF. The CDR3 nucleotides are TGTGCCAGCAGCGTAGGAGATCCCAGACAGGGGTACACCGGGGAGCTGTTTTTT.

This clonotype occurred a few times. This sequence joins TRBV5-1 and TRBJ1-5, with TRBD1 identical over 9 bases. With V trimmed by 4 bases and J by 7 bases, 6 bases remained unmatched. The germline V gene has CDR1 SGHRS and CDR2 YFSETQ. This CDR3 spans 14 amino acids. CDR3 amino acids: CASSTGTGRQPQHF. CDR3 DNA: TGCGCCAGCAGCACTGGGACAGGGCGGCAGCCCCAGCATTTT.

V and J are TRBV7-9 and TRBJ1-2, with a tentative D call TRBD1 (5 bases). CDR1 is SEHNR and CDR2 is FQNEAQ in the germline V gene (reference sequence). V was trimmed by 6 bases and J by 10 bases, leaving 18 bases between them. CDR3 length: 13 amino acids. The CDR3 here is CASSFSPDRDYTF. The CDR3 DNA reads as TGTGCCAGCAGTTTTAGCCCCGACAGAGACTACACCTTC. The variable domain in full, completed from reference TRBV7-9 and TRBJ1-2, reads DTGVSQNPRHKITKRGQNVTFRCDPISEHNRLYWYRQTLGQGPEFLTYFQNEAQLEKSRLLSDRFSAERPKGSFSTLEIQRTEQGDSAMYLCASSFSPDRDYTFGSGTRLTVV.

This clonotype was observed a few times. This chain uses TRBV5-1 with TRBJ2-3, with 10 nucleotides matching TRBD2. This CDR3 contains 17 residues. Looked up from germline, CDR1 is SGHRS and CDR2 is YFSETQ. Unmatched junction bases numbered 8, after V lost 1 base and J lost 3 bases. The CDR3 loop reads CASSLSVAGGTTDTQYF. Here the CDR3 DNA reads TGCGCCAGCAGCTTGTCTGTAGCGGGAGGAACGACAGATACGCAGTATTTT.

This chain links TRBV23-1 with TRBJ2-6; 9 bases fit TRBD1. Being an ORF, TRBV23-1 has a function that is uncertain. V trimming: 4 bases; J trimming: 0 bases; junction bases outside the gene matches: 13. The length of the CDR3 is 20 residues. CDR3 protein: CASSPRDRVYTFSGANVLTF. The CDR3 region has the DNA TGCGCCAGCAGTCCGAGGGACAGGGTTTACACCTTCTCTGGGGCCAACGTCCTGACTTTC.

CDR3 bases: TGTGCCAGCTCACCCGGACAGGGTTTAGGAGATACGCAGTATTTT. It encodes CASSPGQGLGDTQYF. This chain uses TRBV18 with TRBJ2-3; the match to TRBD1 covers 8 bases. CDR1 and CDR2 from the germline V gene are KGHSH and LQKENI. The CDR3 runs to 15 residues. J lost 5 bases, V lost 3 bases, and 7 bases had no gene match.

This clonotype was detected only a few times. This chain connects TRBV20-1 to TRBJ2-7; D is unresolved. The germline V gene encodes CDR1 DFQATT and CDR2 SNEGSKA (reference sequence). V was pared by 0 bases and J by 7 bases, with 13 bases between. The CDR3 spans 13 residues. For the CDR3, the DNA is TGCAGTGCTAGAGATGGCCGGCCCGGTGAGCAGTACTTC. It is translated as CSARDGRPGEQYF.

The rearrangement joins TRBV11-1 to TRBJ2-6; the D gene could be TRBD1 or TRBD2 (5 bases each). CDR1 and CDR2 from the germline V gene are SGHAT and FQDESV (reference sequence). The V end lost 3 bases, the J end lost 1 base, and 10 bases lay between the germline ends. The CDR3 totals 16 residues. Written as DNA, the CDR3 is TGTGCCAGCAGCTTGGGACGTAAGTCTGGGGCCAACGTCCTGACTTTC. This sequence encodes CASSLGRKSGANVLTF. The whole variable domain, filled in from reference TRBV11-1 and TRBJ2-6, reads EAEVAQSPRYKITEKSQAVAFWCDPISGHATLYWYRQILGQGPELLVQFQDESVVDDSQLPKDRFSAERLKGVDSTLKIQPAELGDSAMYLCASSLGRKSGANVLTFGAGSRLTVL.

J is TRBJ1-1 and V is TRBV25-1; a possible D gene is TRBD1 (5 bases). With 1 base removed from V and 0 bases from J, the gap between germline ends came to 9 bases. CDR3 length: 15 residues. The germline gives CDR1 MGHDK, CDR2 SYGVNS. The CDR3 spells CASSESRVVNTEAFF. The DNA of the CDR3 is TGTGCCAGCAGTGAATCCAGGGTGGTGAACACTGAAGCTTTCTTT.